Presented here are 25 T cell receptor beta chains from one specimen sequenced in a study of T cells in Graves' hyperthyroidism and ophthalmopathy. There were TCR beta CDR3 regions amplified from RNA transcripts. The study used the HTBI primer set for a first-round RT-PCR of the TCR CDR3. MiXCR was run by TCRdb on the multiplex PCR reads, yielding one entry per CDR3 protein. The sample includes 600,000 or so distinct CDR3 sequences, 11% to 15% of them seen just once. What was sequenced was blood. These receptors were obtained from a woman aged 18-29 years with Graves' ophthalmopathy.

The V gene is TRBV7-2, the J gene TRBJ2-1, with 8 bases identical to TRBD2. Germline V gene data show CDR1 as SGHTA and CDR2 as FQGNSA. This CDR3 comprises 19 residues. V lost 2 bases and J lost 4; bases outside the gene matches: 16. The CDR3 loop reads CASSLTGTRLKSVYNEQFF. As DNA, the CDR3 is TGTGCCAGCAGCTTAACCGGGACTAGATTAAAGTCGGTATACAATGAGCAGTTCTTC.

At least ten counts were recorded for this clonotype. V usage is TRBV10-2 and J usage is TRBJ2-7; D ambiguous. V gave up 2 bases and J gave up 1 base, with 15 bases separating them. Germline V gene data show CDR1 as WSHSY and CDR2 as SAAADI. This CDR3 contains 16 residues. The CDR3 reads CASSEGLWLVSYEQYF. CDR3 nucleotides: TGCGCCAGCAGTGAGGGGTTGTGGCTCGTGTCCTACGAGCAGTACTTC.

This clonotype was observed at least ten times. The chain employs TRBV12-3 or TRBV12-4 and TRBJ1-2; 7 positions match TRBD1. CDR3 length equals 12 residues. The junction had 3 bases not matched to a gene; V was cut back by 7 bases and J by 4 bases. The CDR3 DNA reads as TGTGCCAGCACCAGGGGGGTCTATGGCTACACCTTC. This gives the protein CASTRGVYGYTF.

The table lists this clonotype with many counts. The V and J genes are TRBV12-3 or TRBV12-4 and TRBJ1-2, with no clear D. CDR3 length equals 11 residues. Trimming stripped 3 bases from V and 5 bases from J, with 4 bases between. CDR3 nucleotide sequence: TGTGCCAGCAGTTTTGGGTATGGCTACACCTTC. Its translation is CASSFGYGYTF.

The chain uses TRBV28 and TRBJ1-5; TRBD1 aligns across 8 bases. After removal of 3 bases from V and 3 bases from J, the junction contained 10 bases not matched to a gene. Germline lookup yields CDR1 MDHEN and CDR2 SYDVKM. CDR3 size: 17 residues. The chain's CDR3 is CASSFRRTGNNNQPQHF. The CDR3 DNA sequence: TGTGCCAGCAGTTTTCGCAGGACAGGGAACAACAATCAGCCCCAGCATTTT.

This clonotype was seen repeatedly, ten times or more. CDR3 nucleotides: TGTGCCAGCAGCTTGACAGGTTACTTCACAGATACGCAGTATTTT. Its translation is CASSLTGYFTDTQYF. This chain uses TRBV7-9 with TRBJ2-3; possibly TRBD1 for D (6 bases). V dropped 3 bases and J dropped 2 bases, with 12 bases sitting between them. The germline V gene encodes CDR1 SEHNR and CDR2 FQNEAQ (reference sequence). This CDR3 is 15 amino acids long.

There are many counts of this clonotype. This chain uses TRBV24-1 with TRBJ2-7; D is undetermined. This CDR3 contains 14 residues. Germline V gene data show CDR1 as KGHDR and CDR2 as SFDVKD. V was pared by 2 bases and J by 3 bases, with 10 bases between. CDR3 loop: CATSDSRYLYEQYF. The DNA of the CDR3 is TGTGCCACCAGTGATTCGAGGTACCTCTACGAGCAGTACTTC.

A few counts support this clonotype. CDR3 DNA: TGTGCCAGCAGCCGGGGGCCCGGAGCCTACGAGCAGTACTTC. This codes for CASSRGPGAYEQYF. V usage is TRBV5-8 and J usage is TRBJ2-7; D tentatively reads TRBD1 or TRBD2 (6 bases each). CDR1 SGHTS and CDR2 YDEGEE come from the germline V gene. V lost 4 bases and J lost 2, with 13 bases in between. The CDR3 has 14 residues. Using reference TRBV5-8 and TRBJ2-7 for the parts outside the CDR3, the full variable domain is EAGVTQSPTHLIKTRGQQATLRCSPISGHTSVYWYQQALGLGLQFLLWYDEGEERNRGNFPPRFSGRQFPNYSSELNVNALELEDSALYLCASSRGPGAYEQYFGPGTRLTVT.

This clonotype has a count of ten or more. This chain connects TRBV7-9 to TRBJ2-5; a weak D match, TRBD1 (6 bases). This CDR3 spans 16 amino acids. The germline CDR1 and CDR2 sequences are SEHNR and FQNEAQ (reference sequence). The germline V and J ends were trimmed by 3 bases and 3 bases, with 17 bases remaining between them. This chain's CDR3 is CASSFDPGTSKETQYF. CDR3 DNA: TGTGCCAGCAGCTTCGACCCCGGGACAAGCAAAGAGACCCAGTACTTC.

This clonotype came up many times. This rearrangement joins TRBV27 to TRBJ1-1, with D perhaps matching TRBD1 (5 bases). The CDR3 runs 16 residues. Trimming removed 3 bases from V and 1 base from J, with 15 bases in between. In germline, CDR1 is MNHEY, CDR2 SMNVEV (reference sequence). The CDR3 reads CASSLRQGVGNTEAFF. The CDR3 DNA follows: TGTGCCAGCAGTTTGCGCCAGGGAGTTGGGAACACTGAAGCTTTCTTT.

This clonotype was recorded at least ten times. The chain links TRBV6-5 to TRBJ2-5, with 10 bases fitting TRBD2. V trimming: 2 bases; J trimming: 4 bases; junction bases outside the gene matches: 16. Per the germline V gene, CDR1 is MNHEY and CDR2 is SVGAGI. The length of the CDR3 is 19 residues. CDR3 residues: CASSYPIHASGRGGETQYF. CDR3 DNA sequence: TGTGCCAGCAGTTACCCAATTCACGCTAGCGGGAGAGGAGGAGAGACCCAGTACTTC.

This clonotype was detected many times. V usage is TRBV30 and J usage is TRBJ1-1, with D possibly TRBD1 on 5 matching bases. CDR3 length: 14 residues. V was cut by 0 bases and J by 4 bases, with 12 bases left in between. Germline-derived CDR1 and CDR2 are GTSNPN and SVGIG (reference sequence). CDR3 loop: CAWSVGRAITEAFF. CDR3 DNA: TGTGCCTGGAGTGTTGGCAGGGCAATCACTGAAGCTTTCTTT.

This clonotype was seen ten or more times. V is TRBV20-1 and J is TRBJ1-6; D is possibly TRBD1 (6 bases). Germline V lookup: CDR1 DFQATT, CDR2 SNEGSKA (reference sequence). Between the trimmed V and J ends, which lost 3 bases and 7 bases, there was a span of 16 bases. CDR3 length equals 15 residues. The CDR3 protein is CSASPAGAGNSPLHF. CDR3 sequence (DNA): TGCAGTGCTAGTCCCGCAGGGGCGGGGAATTCACCCCTCCACTTT.

Concerning this clonotype itself: An end of the junction does not agree with germline; a read error may underlie this. The CDR3 region is CASSPREGGGSETQETQYF. In DNA, the CDR3 is TGCGCCAGCAGCCCCCGGGAGGGAGGGGGATCGGAGACACAAGAGACCCAGTACTTC. V gene TRBV7-3 combines with J gene TRBJ2-5, with TRBD2 identical over 8 bases. Germline assignment: CDR1 SGHTA and CDR2 FQGTGA. The CDR3 is 19 amino acids.

For the CDR3, the DNA is TGTGCCAGCGGCACGGGACAGGCTTACAATGAGCAGTTCTTC. It specifies CASGTGQAYNEQFF. The chain combines TRBV9 with TRBJ2-1; TRBD1 matches at 8 bases. From germline, CDR1 is SGDLS and CDR2 YYNGEE. The CDR3 contains 14 residues. The trim removed 7 bases at V and 4 bases at J, leaving 7 bases unmatched. Full variable domain (outside the CDR3, taken from reference TRBV9 and TRBJ2-1): DSGVTQTPKHLITATGQRVTLRCSPRSGDLSVYWYQQSLDQGLQFLIQYYNGEERAKGNILERFSAQQFPDLHSELNLSSLELGDSALYFCASGTGQAYNEQFFGPGTRLTVL.

This clonotype was counted ten times or more. The chain employs TRBV7-8 and TRBJ2-7; TRBD2 agrees at 15 bases. Germline V lookup: CDR1 SGHVS, CDR2 FQNEAQ. V lost 1 base to trimming and J lost 4 bases; unmatched junction nucleotides: 2. The CDR3 spans 16 residues. Written as DNA, the CDR3 is TGTGCCAGCAGCTTAGGCGGACTAGCGGGAGGGTACGAGCAGTACTTC. Translating gives CASSLGGLAGGYEQYF.

This clonotype occurred many times. The chain has TRBV7-9 and TRBJ2-5; D is ambiguous. Germline CDR1 SEHNR, CDR2 FQNEAQ (reference sequence). The CDR3 consists of 13 residues. Trimming stripped 11 bases from V and 3 bases from J, with 16 bases between. CDR3: CAGSYRMKETQYF. The CDR3 DNA reads TGTGCCGGATCCTACCGAATGAAAGAGACCCAGTACTTC.

The chain carries TRBV28 and TRBJ2-2; the D gene is possibly TRBD1 (5 bases). The germline CDR1 and CDR2 sequences are MDHEN and SYDVKM. V was cut by 4 bases and J by 1 base, with 10 bases left in between. This CDR3 is built from 15 residues. CDR3: CASSSMGLNTGELFF. The CDR3 nucleotides read TGTGCCAGCAGTTCTATGGGGCTGAACACCGGGGAGCTGTTTTTT.

Ten or more counts support this clonotype. The chain combines TRBV7-9 with TRBJ2-4; 7 nucleotides line up with TRBD1. J was trimmed by 0 bases and V by 4 bases; bases with no gene match: 9. This CDR3 comprises 17 residues. Germline V CDR1 and CDR2: SEHNR, FQNEAQ (reference sequence). CDR3 amino acids: CASSSFTGDIAKNIQYF. CDR3 sequence (DNA): TGTGCCAGCAGCTCCTTCACAGGGGATATAGCCAAAAACATTCAGTACTTC.

This rearrangement joins TRBV7-3 to TRBJ2-1, with a weak D call TRBD1 (5 bases). Trimming cost V 2 bases and J 8 bases, with 16 bases left between them. CDR3 length equals 15 residues. CDR1 is SGHTA and CDR2 is FQGTGA in the germline V gene. In DNA form, the CDR3 reads TGTGCCAGCAGCTTATGGCAGGGTAGGGGCGATGAGCAGTTCTTC. This gives the protein CASSLWQGRGDEQFF.

This clonotype was detected a few times. The V call is TRBV4-1, the J call TRBJ2-3; 7 positions match TRBD2. Germline V lookup: CDR1 MGHRA, CDR2 YSYEKL. Losses at the gene ends were 4 bases for V and 3 bases for J; bases not matched to a gene: 7. The CDR3 runs 15 residues. The CDR3 sequence: CASSPLGLRTDTQYF. The CDR3, as DNA: TGCGCCAGCAGCCCCCTGGGACTACGAACAGATACGCAGTATTTT.

In the case of this clonotype: A much larger clone lies a single base off, so this may be a read error. V gene TRBV20-1 combines with J gene TRBJ1-1, with D hard to call. The germline V gene encodes CDR1 DFQATT and CDR2 SNEGSKA (reference sequence). V was cut by 1 base and J by 1 base, with 16 bases left in between. The CDR3 sequence is 16 residues long. The CDR3 sequence is CSARARWSQKNTEAFF. The DNA for the CDR3 is TGCAGTGCTAGAGCGAGGTGGTCGCAAAAGAACACTGAAGCTTTCTTT.

This clonotype appeared many times. The chain uses TRBV7-9 and TRBJ1-1; the match to TRBD1 covers 9 bases. The junction had 14 bases not matched to a gene; V was cut back by 4 bases and J by 5 bases. The CDR3 spans 17 residues. Germline V gene data show CDR1 as SEHNR and CDR2 as FQNEAQ (reference sequence). The DNA of the CDR3 is TGTGCCAGCAGCTCAGAAGCCCCACAGGGGGCGGGTACTGAAGCTTTCTTT. This translates into CASSSEAPQGAGTEAFF.

The V gene is TRBV7-9, the J gene TRBJ1-2, with 8 bases fitting TRBD1. V lost 5 bases to trimming and J lost 6 bases; unmatched junction nucleotides: 11. The CDR3 contains 15 residues. Per the germline V gene, CDR1 is SEHNR and CDR2 is FQNEAQ (reference sequence). CDR3 in DNA: TGTGCCAGCAGCCAGGGACAGGCTTACCCTCATGGCTACACCTTC. It is translated as CASSQGQAYPHGYTF.

Points on this clonotype: This sequence may be a read error, since a much larger clone differs from it by one base. The rearrangement uses TRBV7-3 and TRBJ2-1; D tentatively fits TRBD1 or TRBD2 (8 bases each). Germline CDR1 is SGHTA and CDR2 is FQGTGA. Trimming stripped 5 bases from V and 9 bases from J, with 20 bases between. The CDR3 spans 15 residues. The DNA of the CDR3 is TGTGCCAGCAGCCGCGACAGGGGACTAGACAGTGAGCAGTTCTTC. This gives the protein CASSRDRGLDSEQFF.